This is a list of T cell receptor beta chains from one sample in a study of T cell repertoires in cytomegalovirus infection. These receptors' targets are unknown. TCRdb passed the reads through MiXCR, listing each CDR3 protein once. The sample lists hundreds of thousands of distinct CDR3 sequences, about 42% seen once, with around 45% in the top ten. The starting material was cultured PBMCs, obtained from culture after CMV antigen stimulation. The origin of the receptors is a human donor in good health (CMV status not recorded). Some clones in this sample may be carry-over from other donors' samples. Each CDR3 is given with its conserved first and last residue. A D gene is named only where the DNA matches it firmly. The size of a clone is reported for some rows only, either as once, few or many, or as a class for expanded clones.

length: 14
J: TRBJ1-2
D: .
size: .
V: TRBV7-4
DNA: TGTGCCAGCAGCCCCGCCCAGTCGGGCTATGGCTACACCTTC
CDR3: CASSPAQSGYGYTF

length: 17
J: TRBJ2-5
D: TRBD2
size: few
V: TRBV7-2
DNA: TGTGCCAGCAGCTTAGGGGTCGGGACTAGCGGCCAAGAGACCCAGTACTTC
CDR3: CASSLGVGTSGQETQYF

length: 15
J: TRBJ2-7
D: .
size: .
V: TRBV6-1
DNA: TGTGCCAGCAGTGAAGGTCCAGGGTACTCCTACGAGCAGTACTTC
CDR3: CASSEGPGYSYEQYF

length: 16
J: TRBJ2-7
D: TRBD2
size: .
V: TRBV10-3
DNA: TGTGCCATCAGTGATCCTCTAGCGGGGGGTTTCTACGAGCAGTACTTC
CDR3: CAISDPLAGGFYEQYF

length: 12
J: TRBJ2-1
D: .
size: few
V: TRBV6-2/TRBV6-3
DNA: TGTGCCAGCAAGGCTAGAATCGATGAGCAGTTCTTC
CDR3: CASKARIDEQFF

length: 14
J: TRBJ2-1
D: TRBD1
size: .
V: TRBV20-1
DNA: TGCAGTGCTAGCTTTGTGACAGGGGGACAAGAGCAGTTCTTC
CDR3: CSASFVTGGQEQFF

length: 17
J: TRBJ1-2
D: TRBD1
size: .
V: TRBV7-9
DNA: TGTGCCAGCAGCTCAACTACCGGGACAGGGGGCGGGTATGGCTACACCTTC
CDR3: CASSSTTGTGGGYGYTF

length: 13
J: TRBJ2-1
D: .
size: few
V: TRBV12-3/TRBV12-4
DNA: TGTGCCAGCCGGGCGGGACGGTACAATGAGCAGTTCTTC
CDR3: CASRAGRYNEQFF

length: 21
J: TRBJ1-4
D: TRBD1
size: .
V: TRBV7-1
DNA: TGTGCCAGCAGGAACACGTCCCCCGGGACAGGGGAGAAAGGAACTAATGAAAAACTGTTTTTT
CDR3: CASRNTSPGTGEKGTNEKLFF

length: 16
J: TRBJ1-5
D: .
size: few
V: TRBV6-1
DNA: TGTGCCAGCAGTGACGAGGGGGGATATAGCAATCAGCCCCAGCATTTT
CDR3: CASSDEGGYSNQPQHF

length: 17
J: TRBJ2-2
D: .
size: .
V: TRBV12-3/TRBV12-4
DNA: TGTGCCAGCTGGGGGGCCATCCAACGGGGTTACACCGGGGAGCTGTTTTTT
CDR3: CASWGAIQRGYTGELFF

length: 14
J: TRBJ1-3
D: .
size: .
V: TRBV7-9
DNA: TGTGCCAGCAGCTTAGGGGGGACACAAAACACCATATATTTT
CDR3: CASSLGGTQNTIYF

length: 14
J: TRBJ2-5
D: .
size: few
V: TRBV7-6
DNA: TGTGCCAGCAGCTTAGCGGGAGGATCAGAGACCCAGTACTTC
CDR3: CASSLAGGSETQYF

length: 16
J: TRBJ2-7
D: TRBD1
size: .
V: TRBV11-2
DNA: TGTGCCAGCAGCTCACCTCGGGACAGGGGGTCTCTCGAGCAGTACTTC
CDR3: CASSSPRDRGSLEQYF

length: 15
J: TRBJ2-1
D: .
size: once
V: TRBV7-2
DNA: TGTGCCAGCAGCTTAGAGGTTTCGACCCGGGACCGCCAGTTCTTC
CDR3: CASSLEVSTRDRQFF

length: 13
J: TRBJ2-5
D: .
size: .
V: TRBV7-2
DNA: TGTGCCAGCAGCTTGCCTAGCGTCGAGACCCAGTACTTC
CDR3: CASSLPSVETQYF

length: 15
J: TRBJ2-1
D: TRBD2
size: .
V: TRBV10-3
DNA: TGTGCCATCAGGAGTAGCGGGAATATCTACAATGAGCAGTTCTTC
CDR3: CAIRSSGNIYNEQFF

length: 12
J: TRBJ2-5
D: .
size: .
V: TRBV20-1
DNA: TGCAGTGCTAGGACTAACGGAGAGACCCAGTACTTC
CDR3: CSARTNGETQYF

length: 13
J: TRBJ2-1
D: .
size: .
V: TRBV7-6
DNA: TGTGCCAGCAGCTTAGAGGCGACTGAAGAGCAGTTCTTC
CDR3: CASSLEATEEQFF

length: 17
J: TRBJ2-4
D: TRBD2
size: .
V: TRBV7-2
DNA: TGTGCCAGCAGCTTAGGTCAGCGGGGTGTAGCCAAAAACATTCAGTACTTC
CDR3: CASSLGQRGVAKNIQYF

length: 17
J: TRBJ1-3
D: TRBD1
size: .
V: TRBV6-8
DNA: TGTGCCAGCAGTTACTCTGGGACAGGGGTAGCTGGAAACACCATATATTTT
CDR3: CASSYSGTGVAGNTIYF

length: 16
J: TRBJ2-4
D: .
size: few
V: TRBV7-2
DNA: TGTGCCAGCAGCTTGACCCACTGGCTAGCCAAAAACATTCAGTACTTC
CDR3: CASSLTHWLAKNIQYF

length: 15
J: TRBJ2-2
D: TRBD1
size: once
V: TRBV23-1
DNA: TGCGCCAGCATCGGGGACAGGGGCCTTACCGGGGAGCTGTTTTTT
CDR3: CASIGDRGLTGELFF

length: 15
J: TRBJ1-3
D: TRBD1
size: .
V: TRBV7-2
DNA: TGTGCCAGCAGATCCGGGACAGGGTTAGGAAACACCATATATTTT
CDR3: CASRSGTGLGNTIYF

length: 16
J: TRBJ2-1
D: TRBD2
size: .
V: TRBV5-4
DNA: TGTGCCAGCAGCTCTACTAGCGGGGGGGAGTACAATGAGCAGTTCTTC
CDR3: CASSSTSGGEYNEQFF

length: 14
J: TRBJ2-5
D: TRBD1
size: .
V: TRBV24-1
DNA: TGTGCCACCGCAGGGACAGGGGAACGGGAGACCCAGTACTTC
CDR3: CATAGTGERETQYF

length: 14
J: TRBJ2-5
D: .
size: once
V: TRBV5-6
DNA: TGTGCCAGCAGCTTGGTGGAGTTCCAAGAGACCCAGTACTTC
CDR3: CASSLVEFQETQYF

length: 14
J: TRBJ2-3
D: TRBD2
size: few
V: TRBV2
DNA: TGTGCCAGCATGACTAGCGAAAACACAGATACGCAGTATTTT
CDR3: CASMTSENTDTQYF